This paragraph reports one TCR beta chain. Its target is not known. The data stem from a study of Ad26.COV2.S vaccination and SARS-CoV-2 variants. About the study: A COV1001 Ad26.COV2.S trial-arm participant provided the sample. Doses of Ad26.COV2.S were injected into muscle once or twice, 56 days apart. General study points: Researchers cautioned that TCR breadth and depth analyses may have underestimated total T cell responses.

Germline CDR1 reads MNHNY; CDR2 reads SVGAGI (reference sequence). J gave up 4 bases and V 4 bases, and 3 bases lay outside the gene matches. The CDR3 spans 14 residues. The method was immunoSEQ multiplex PCR; TCRdb's version includes in-frame clones alone and lacks a portion of them. Among around 250,000 clones listed, about 83% were seen once. Treatment given: around 19 received Ad26.COV2.S at low or high dose, single or two shots; about 5 received placebo; per-sample allocation not given. Vaccine and placebo recipients were sampled on day 63 after the first injection. The starting material was peripheral blood, obtained in a trial of Ad26.COV2.S vaccine versus placebo. The receptor's source is a person between 18 and 59 years old who received the Ad26.COV2.S COVID-19 vaccine or a placebo. The chain carries TRBV6-6 and TRBJ1-2; TRBD1 matches 10 bases. This CDR3 is CASSLGQGSYGYTF. The DNA for the CDR3 is TGTGCCAGCAGTTTGGGACAGGGGAGCTATGGCTACACCTTC.